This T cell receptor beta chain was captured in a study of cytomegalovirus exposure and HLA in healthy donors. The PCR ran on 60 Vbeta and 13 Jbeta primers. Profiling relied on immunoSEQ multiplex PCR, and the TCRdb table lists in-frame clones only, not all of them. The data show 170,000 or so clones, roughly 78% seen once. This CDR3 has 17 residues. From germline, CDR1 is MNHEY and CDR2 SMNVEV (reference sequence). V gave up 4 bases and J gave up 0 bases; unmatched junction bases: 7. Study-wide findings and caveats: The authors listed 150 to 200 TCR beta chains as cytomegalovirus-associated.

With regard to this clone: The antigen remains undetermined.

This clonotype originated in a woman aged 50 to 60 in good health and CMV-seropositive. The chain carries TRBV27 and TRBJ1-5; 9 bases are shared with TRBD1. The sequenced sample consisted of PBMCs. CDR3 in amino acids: CASSSGQGRYSNQPQHF. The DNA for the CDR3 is TGTGCCAGCAGTTCGGGACAGGGACGATATAGCAATCAGCCCCAGCATTTT.